This record looks at one T cell receptor beta chain sequence and its context. The CDR3 covers 18 residues. Germline trimming cut 6 bases from V and 0 bases from J; bases unmatched to any gene: 13. The germline V gene encodes CDR1 SQVTM and CDR2 ANQGSEA. This sample is drawn from a study of control samples from healthy donors and cancer patients. Libraries were prepared by immunoSEQ multiplex PCR; TCRdb keeps only in-frame clonotypes and omits some of them. The sample has about 130,000 clones; around 92% are singletons. V and J are TRBV29-1 and TRBJ2-2; 10 positions match TRBD1. The source of this sequence is a man of 80 years or more with head and neck cancer. Sequencing was carried out using PBMCs. The DNA of the CDR3 is TGCAGCGTACCCGGGACAGGGGTGTCCTACCCGAACACCGGGGAGCTGTTTTTT. Protein sequence: CSVPGTGVSYPNTGELFF.